This entry features one TCR beta chain sequence. Its binding antigen is unknown. Per-base qualities were not stored, and no clone one base away is much larger. Each collaborating institution followed its own protocols to collect whole blood in K2EDTA tubes. For TCRbeta analysis, collaborator samples were shipped as frozen whole blood, as isolated PBMCs, or as DNA extracted from either sample type. This record comes from a study of blood T cell repertoires in COVID-19 (dated by TCRdb to about 2020). The study in broad terms: Collaborator samples came from the United States, Italy and Spain and covered acute and convalescent phases of COVID-19. The material from the prospective study consisted of cDNA or gDNA derived from T cells, B-cell-depleted T cells, or PBMCs. Subjects who had been exposed to COVID-19, were actively infected with it, or had recovered from it provided the deeply sampled blood TCRbeta repertoires that made up the dataset. A freely available public database, intended as a resource for researchers studying the immune response to SARS-CoV-2, is where the repertoires were released. The samples were drawn from the first 160 participants of the ongoing ImmuneRACE study and from 1,254 subjects provided by 6 global collaborators. Nearly every sample came with metadata listing a de-identified subject ID, COVID-19 status, age in years and sex. HLA class I and class II types, where available, came from metadata supplied by the sample provider rather than from assay-based typing.

TCRbeta CDR3 regions were amplified from genomic DNA by means of the immunoSEQ Assay, a bias-controlled multiplex PCR. In the original analysis: Within the assay, amplification of reference gene primers was used to estimate how many nucleated cells each sample contained. Sequence reads were collapsed and filtered to measure the absolute abundance of every unique TCRbeta CDR3 rearrangement. For each sample, productive Simpson clonality was calculated as the square root of Simpson's diversity index across productive rearrangements. In TCRdb, the immuneACCESS table is reduced to in-frame sequences with V and J assigned. These tables do not hold every clone; where another copy was compared, an unresolved V gene accounts for under half, and the others remain unexplained. V and J calls plus clone size are reproduced from that table; the DNA served to infer D and trimming. Here the sample has 180,000 or so clones; 65% to 90% occur a single time. Together, the top ten hold roughly 8.6% of the sample.

The paper's findings and limits, for the study overall: The quantity of clinical and demographic metadata differed by source and by participant and was supplied without curation.

The material sequenced was peripheral blood. The receptor's source is a man between 60 and 70 years old with acute or convalescent COVID-19.

The DNA reads as follows: TGTGCCTGGAGCCGGGACTACTACGAGCAGTACTTC. It translates to CAWSRDYYEQYF. The rearranged segments are TRBV30 and TRBJ2-7; 7 junctional bases match TRBD2. The germline V gene (reference sequence) gives CDR1 as GTSNPN and CDR2 as SVGIG. Germline trimming: 3 bases from V, 3 bases from J; junction bases outside gene matches: 2. The CDR3 runs 12 amino acids, cysteine and phenylalanine included. Here the CDR3 DNA is all that survives: 36 bases in frame from base 1.